These T cell receptor beta chains were read from a single sample in a study of PD-L1 blockade in urothelial cancer. Measured with immunoSEQ multiplex PCR; TCRdb has only the in-frame clones, and not every one. The table lists tens of thousands of clones, 88% of them singletons. The material was PBMCs, obtained around atezolizumab (anti-PD-L1) treatment. Source of these receptors: a donor aged 40 or older with urothelial cancer. The CDR3 runs from the conserved cysteine through the conserved F or W. A D gene is named only where the DNA matches it firmly. The listing skips clone size in some rows; elsewhere it reads once, few, many or a size class.

j_call d_call clone_size v_call cdr3_aa cdr3_nt
TRBJ2-3 TRBD2 . TRBV14 CASSRWGRASTDTQYF TGTGCCAGCAGCAGGTGGGGGAGGGCTAGCACAGATACGCAGTATTTT
TRBJ2-7 . . TRBV20-1 CSAGSYEQYF TGCAGTGCCGGCTCCTACGAGCAGTACTTC
TRBJ2-5 . . TRBV7-7 CASSLEGVLGKETQYF TGTGCTAGCAGCTTAGAGGGGGTCTTAGGGAAAGAGACCCAGTACTTC
TRBJ2-7 TRBD1 few TRBV27 CASRGAPGQGRYEQYF TGTGCCAGCAGGGGGGCACCGGGACAGGGCCGCTACGAGCAGTACTTC
TRBJ2-6 TRBD1 . TRBV11-2 CASSLDWGDRGSGANVLTF TGTGCCAGCAGCTTAGATTGGGGGGACAGGGGGTCTGGGGCCAACGTCCTGACTTTC
TRBJ2-7 . . TRBV7-8 CASSPSGNPYEQYF TGTGCCAGCAGCCCGAGCGGAAACCCCTACGAGCAGTACTTC
TRBJ1-4 TRBD1 . TRBV6-5 CASRRTGRNEKLFF TGTGCCAGCAGACGGACAGGCCGTAATGAAAAACTGTTTTTT
TRBJ2-7 TRBD1 . TRBV5-1 CASSPSTGGWDEQYF TGCGCCAGCAGCCCGTCAACAGGGGGCTGGGACGAGCAGTACTTC
TRBJ2-7 TRBD1 . TRBV7-9 CASSLGGFGGQGDEQYF TGTGCCAGCAGCCTAGGAGGTTTTGGGGGACAGGGGGACGAGCAGTACTTC
TRBJ1-1 . few TRBV18 CASSPPGGNAEAFF TGTGCCAGCTCACCCCCGGGGGGGAACGCTGAAGCTTTCTTT
TRBJ2-2 . . TRBV6-5 CASRPDRNTGELFF TGTGCCAGCAGGCCGGACAGGAACACCGGGGAGCTGTTTTTT
TRBJ1-1 . . TRBV6-1 CASRGNRAVNTEAFF TGTGCCAGCAGGGGAAACAGGGCCGTGAACACTGAAGCTTTCTTT
TRBJ2-3 TRBD2 . TRBV15 CATSPRTSSGTDTQYF TGTGCCACCAGCCCCCGGACTAGTTCGGGTACAGATACGCAGTATTTT
TRBJ2-7 . . TRBV10-3 CAISEGGHSYEQYF TGTGCCATCAGTGAGGGGGGCCACTCCTACGAGCAGTACTTC
TRBJ2-5 TRBD2 . TRBV9 CASSVGRTSGGQETQYF TGTGCCAGCAGCGTAGGAAGGACTAGCGGAGGCCAAGAGACCCAGTACTTC
TRBJ1-5 TRBD1 . TRBV25-1 CASRQGYDQPQHF TGTGCCAGCAGACAGGGGTACGATCAGCCCCAGCATTTT
TRBJ2-5 . . TRBV13 CASARGGTQETQYF TGTGCCAGCGCCCGCGGGGGCACCCAAGAGACCCAGTACTTC
TRBJ1-4 . . TRBV4-3 CASSQREGSPGEKLFF TGCGCCAGCAGCCAACGGGAGGGGAGCCCGGGTGAAAAACTGTTTTTT
TRBJ1-5 TRBD1 . TRBV7-2 CASSLARAGGQPQHF TGTGCCAGCAGCTTAGCCCGGGCAGGGGGGCAGCCCCAGCATTTT